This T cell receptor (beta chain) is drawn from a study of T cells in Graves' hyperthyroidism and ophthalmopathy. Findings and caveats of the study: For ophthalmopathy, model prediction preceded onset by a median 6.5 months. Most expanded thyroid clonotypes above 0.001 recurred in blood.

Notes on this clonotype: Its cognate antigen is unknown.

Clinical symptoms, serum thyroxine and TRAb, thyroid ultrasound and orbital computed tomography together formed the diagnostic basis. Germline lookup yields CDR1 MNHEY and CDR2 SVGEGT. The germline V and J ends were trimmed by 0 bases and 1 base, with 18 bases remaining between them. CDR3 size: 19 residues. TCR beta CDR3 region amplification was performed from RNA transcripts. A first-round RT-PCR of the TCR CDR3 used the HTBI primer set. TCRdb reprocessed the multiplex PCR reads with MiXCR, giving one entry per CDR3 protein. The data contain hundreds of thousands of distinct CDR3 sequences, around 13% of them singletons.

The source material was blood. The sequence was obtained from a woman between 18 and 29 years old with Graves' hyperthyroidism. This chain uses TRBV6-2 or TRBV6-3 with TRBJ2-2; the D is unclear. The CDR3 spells CASSYSDGRTNMNTGELFF. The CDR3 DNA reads TGTGCCAGCAGTTACTCTGACGGGCGGACGAATATGAACACCGGGGAGCTGTTTTTT.